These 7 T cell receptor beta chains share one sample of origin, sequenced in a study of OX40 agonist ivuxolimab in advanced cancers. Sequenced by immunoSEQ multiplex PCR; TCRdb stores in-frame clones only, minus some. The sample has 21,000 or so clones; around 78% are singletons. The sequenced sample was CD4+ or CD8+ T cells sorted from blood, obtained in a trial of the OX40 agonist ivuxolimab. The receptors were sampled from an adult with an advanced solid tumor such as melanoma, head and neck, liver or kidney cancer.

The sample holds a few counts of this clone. The CDR3: CASSQGFRGTYSPNTEAFF. In DNA, the CDR3 is TGTGCCAGCAGCCAAGGATTTCGGGGTACGTACAGCCCGAACACTGAAGCTTTCTTT. V gene TRBV4-2 combines with J gene TRBJ1-1, with no clear D. CDR1 and CDR2 from the germline V gene are LGHNA and YNFKEQ. CDR3 length: 19 residues. Trimming stripped 1 base from V and 1 base from J, with 22 bases between.

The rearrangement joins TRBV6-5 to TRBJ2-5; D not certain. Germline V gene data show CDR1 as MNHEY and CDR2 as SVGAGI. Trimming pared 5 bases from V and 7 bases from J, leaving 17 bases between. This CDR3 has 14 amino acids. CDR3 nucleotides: TGTGCCAGCAGTCCCACGACTGGACCGGGGACCCAGTACTTC. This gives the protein CASSPTTGPGTQYF.

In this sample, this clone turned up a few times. CDR3 DNA: TGCGCCAGCAGCTTTACAGGGGGGGAAAATCAGCCCCAGCATTTT. Its translation: CASSFTGGENQPQHF. The rearrangement joins TRBV5-1 to TRBJ1-5; 8 nucleotides agree with TRBD1. In germline, CDR1 is SGHRS, CDR2 YFSETQ. The ends lost 2 bases at V and 4 bases at J; junction bases unmatched: 5. The CDR3 runs 15 residues.

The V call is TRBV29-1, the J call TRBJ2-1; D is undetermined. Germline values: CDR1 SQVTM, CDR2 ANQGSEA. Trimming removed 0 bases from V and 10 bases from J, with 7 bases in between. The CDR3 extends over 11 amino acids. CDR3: CSVEEGREQFF. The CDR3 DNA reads TGCAGCGTTGAAGAAGGTAGGGAGCAGTTCTTC.

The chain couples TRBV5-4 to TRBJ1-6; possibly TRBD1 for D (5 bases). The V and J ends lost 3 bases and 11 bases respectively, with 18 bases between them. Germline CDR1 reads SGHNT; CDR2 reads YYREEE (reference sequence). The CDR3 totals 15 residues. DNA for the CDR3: TGTGCCAGCAGCTCGGCGGGCAGGGACTCGGCACCCCTCCACTTT. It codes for CASSSAGRDSAPLHF.

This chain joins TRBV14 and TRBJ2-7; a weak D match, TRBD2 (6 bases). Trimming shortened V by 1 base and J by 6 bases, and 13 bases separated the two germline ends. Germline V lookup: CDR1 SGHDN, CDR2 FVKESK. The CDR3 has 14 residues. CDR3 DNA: TGTGCCAGCAGCCAAGCGGGAGCGGTTGCCGAGCAGTACTTC. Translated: CASSQAGAVAEQYF. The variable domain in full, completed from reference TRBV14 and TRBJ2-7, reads EAGVTQFPSHSVIEKGQTVTLRCDPISGHDNLYWYRRVMGKEIKFLLHFVKESKQDESGMPNNRFLAERTGGTYSTLKVQPAELEDSGVYFCASSQAGAVAEQYFGPGTRLTVT.

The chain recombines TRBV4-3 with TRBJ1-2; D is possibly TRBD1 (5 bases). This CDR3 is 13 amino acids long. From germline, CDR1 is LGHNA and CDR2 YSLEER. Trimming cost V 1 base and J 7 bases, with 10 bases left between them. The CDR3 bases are TGCGCCAGCAGCCAAGTAAGGGACGGTGGCTACACCTTC. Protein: CASSQVRDGGYTF.